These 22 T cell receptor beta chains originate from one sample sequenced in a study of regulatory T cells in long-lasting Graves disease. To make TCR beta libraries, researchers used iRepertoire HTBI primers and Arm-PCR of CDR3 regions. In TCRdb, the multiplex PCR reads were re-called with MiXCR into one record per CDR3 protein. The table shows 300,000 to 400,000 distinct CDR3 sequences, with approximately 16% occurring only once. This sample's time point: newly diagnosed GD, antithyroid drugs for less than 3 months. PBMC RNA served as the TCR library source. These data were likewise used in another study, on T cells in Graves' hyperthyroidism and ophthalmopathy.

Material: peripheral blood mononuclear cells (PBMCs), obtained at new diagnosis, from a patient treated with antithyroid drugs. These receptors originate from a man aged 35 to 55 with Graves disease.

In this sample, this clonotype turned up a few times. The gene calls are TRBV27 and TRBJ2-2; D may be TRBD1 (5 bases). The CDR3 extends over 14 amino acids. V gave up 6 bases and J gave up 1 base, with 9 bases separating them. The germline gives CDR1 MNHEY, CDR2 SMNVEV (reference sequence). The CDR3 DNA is TGTGCCAGCAGGCGCGACAGGAACACCGGGGAGCTGTTTTTT. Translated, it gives CASRRDRNTGELFF.

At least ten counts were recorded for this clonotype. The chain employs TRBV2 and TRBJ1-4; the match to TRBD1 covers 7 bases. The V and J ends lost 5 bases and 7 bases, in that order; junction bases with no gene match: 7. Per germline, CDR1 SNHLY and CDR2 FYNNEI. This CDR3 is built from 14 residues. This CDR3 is CASSIQGVAEKLFF. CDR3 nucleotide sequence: TGTGCCAGCAGTATCCAGGGGGTGGCTGAAAAACTGTTTTTT.

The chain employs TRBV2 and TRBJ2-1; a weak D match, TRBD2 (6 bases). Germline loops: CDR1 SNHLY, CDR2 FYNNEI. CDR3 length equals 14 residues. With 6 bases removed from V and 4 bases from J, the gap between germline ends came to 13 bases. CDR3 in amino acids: CASRAGTPYNEQFF. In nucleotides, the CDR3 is TGTGCCAGCAGAGCCGGGACTCCTTACAATGAGCAGTTCTTC. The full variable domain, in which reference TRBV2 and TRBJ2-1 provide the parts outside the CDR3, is EPEVTQTPSHQVTQMGQEVILRCVPISNHLYFYWYRQILGQKVEFLVSFYNNEISEKSEIFDDQFSVERPDGSNFTLKIRSTKLEDSAMYFCASRAGTPYNEQFFGPGTRLTVL.

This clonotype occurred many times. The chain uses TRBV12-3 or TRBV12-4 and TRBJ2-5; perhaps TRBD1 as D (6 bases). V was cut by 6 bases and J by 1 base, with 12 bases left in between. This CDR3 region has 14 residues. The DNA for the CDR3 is TGTGCCAGCAGCATAGACAGGACCCAAGAGACCCAGTACTTC. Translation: CASSIDRTQETQYF.

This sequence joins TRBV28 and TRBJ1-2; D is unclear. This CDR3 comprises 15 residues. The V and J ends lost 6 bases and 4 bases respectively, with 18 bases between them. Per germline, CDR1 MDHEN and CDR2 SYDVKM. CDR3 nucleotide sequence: TGTGCCAGCAGCTTAGGATTACCGGGCGTCTATGGCTACACCTTC. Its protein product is CASSLGLPGVYGYTF.

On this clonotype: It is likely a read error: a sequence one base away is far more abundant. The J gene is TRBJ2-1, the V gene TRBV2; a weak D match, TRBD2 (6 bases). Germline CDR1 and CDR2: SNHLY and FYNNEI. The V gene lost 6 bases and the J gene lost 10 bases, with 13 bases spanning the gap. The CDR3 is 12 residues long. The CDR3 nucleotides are TGTGCCAGCAGCGGGGAGGCCTACGAGCAGTTCTTC. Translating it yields CASSGEAYEQFF.

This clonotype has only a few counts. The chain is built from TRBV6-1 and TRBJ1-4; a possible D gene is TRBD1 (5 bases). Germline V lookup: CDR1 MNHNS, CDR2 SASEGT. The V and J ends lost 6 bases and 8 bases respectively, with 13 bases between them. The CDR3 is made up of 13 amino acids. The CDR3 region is CASRAGTWEKLFF. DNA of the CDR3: TGTGCCAGCAGAGCCGGGACGTGGGAAAAACTGTTTTTT.

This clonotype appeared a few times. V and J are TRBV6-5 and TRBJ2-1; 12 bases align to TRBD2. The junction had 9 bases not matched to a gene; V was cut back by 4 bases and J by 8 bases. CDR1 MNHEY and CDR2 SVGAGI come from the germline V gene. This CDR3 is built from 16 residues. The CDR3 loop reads CASSFSGLAGWDEQFF. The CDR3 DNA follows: TGTGCCAGCAGTTTTTCCGGACTAGCGGGGTGGGATGAGCAGTTCTTC.

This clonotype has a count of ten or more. DNA of the CDR3: TGTGCCAGCAGAAAGACCGGGGAGAACACTGAAGCTTTCTTT. This sequence encodes CASRKTGENTEAFF. V gene TRBV6-2 or TRBV6-3 combines with J gene TRBJ1-1; D not resolved. Germline CDR1 MNHEY, CDR2 SVGEGT. V was cut by 6 bases and J by 1 base, with 12 bases left in between. The length of the CDR3 is 14 residues.

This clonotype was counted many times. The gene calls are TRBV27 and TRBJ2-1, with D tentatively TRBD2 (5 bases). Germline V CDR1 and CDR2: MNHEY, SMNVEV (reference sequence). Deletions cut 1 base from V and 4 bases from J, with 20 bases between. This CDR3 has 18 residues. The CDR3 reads CASSLLGWTRAEYNEQFF. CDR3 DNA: TGTGCCAGCAGTTTATTAGGTTGGACTCGAGCAGAATACAATGAGCAGTTCTTC.

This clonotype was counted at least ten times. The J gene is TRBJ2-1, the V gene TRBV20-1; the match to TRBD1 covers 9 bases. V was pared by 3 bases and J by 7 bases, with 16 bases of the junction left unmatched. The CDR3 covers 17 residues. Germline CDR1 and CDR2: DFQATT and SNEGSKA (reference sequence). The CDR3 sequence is CSASVPGTGTLPNEQFF. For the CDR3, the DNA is TGCAGTGCTAGTGTACCCGGGACAGGGACCCTTCCTAATGAGCAGTTCTTC.

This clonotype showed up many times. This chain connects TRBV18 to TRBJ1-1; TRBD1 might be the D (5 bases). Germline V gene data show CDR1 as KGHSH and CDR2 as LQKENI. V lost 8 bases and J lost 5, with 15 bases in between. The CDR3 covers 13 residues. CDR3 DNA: TGTGCCAGCAGTCCGGGCAGGGTGACTGAAGCTTTCTTT. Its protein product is CASSPGRVTEAFF.

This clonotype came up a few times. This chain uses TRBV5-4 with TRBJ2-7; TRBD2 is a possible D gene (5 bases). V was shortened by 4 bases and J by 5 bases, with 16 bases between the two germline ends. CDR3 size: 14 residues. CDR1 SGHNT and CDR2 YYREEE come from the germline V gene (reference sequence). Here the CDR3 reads CASSPGLAWDEQYF. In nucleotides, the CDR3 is TGTGCCAGCAGCCCCGGACTGGCCTGGGACGAGCAGTACTTC.

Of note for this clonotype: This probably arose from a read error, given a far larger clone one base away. CDR3 DNA sequence: TGTGCCAGCAGTTACTCGATACAGGGAAGGGGAGAGCAGTTCTTC. Protein: CASSYSIQGRGEQFF. V and J are TRBV6-2 or TRBV6-3 and TRBJ2-1, with D perhaps TRBD1 (6 bases). CDR1 is MNHEY and CDR2 is SVGEGT in the germline V gene. The CDR3 consists of 15 residues. Trimming took off 0 bases at V and 10 bases at J, with 16 bases between the two ends.

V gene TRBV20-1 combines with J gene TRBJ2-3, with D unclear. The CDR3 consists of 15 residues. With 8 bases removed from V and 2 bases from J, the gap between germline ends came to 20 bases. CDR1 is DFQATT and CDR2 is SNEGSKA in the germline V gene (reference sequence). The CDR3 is CSTKGSKVATDTQYF. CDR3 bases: TGCAGTACTAAAGGCTCTAAGGTGGCCACAGATACGCAGTATTTT.

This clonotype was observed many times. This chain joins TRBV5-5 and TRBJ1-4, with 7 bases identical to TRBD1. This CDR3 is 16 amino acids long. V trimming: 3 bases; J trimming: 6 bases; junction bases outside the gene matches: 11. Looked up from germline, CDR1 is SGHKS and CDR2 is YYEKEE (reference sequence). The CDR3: CASSSPQGWVDEKLFF. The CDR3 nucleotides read TGTGCCAGCAGCTCACCACAGGGGTGGGTGGATGAAAAACTGTTTTTT.

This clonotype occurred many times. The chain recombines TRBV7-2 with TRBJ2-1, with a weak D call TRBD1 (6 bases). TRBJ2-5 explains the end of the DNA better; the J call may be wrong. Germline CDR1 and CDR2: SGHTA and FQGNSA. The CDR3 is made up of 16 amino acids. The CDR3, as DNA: TGTGCCAGCAGCTTCGGTCAGGGGCCCGGTCAGGAGACCCAGTACTTC. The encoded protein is CASSFGQGPGQETQYF.

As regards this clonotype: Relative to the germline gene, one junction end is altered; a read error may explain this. The CDR3 DNA sequence: TGTGTCAGCAGAAGCGGGGGGCCAGGGGCGGGTGAGCAGTTCTTC. Translation: CVSRSGGPGAGEQFF. The chain joins TRBV5-4 to TRBJ2-1; 9 nucleotides align to TRBD2. This CDR3 region has 15 residues. Germline V gene sequence: CDR1 SGHNT, CDR2 YYREEE (reference sequence).

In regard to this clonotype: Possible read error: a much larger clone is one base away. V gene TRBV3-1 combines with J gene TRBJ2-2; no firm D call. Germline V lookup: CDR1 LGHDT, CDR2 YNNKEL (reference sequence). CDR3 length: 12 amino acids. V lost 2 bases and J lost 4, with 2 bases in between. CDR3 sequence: CASSQTTGELFF. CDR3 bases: TGTGCCAGCAGCCAAACCACCGGGGAGCTGTTTTTT.

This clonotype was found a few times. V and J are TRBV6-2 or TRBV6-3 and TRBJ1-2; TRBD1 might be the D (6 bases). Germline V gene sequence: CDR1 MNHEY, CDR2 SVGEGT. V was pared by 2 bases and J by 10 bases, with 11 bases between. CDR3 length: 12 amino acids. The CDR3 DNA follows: TGTGCCAGCAGTTACGTACAGGGTTTCTACACCTTC. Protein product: CASSYVQGFYTF.

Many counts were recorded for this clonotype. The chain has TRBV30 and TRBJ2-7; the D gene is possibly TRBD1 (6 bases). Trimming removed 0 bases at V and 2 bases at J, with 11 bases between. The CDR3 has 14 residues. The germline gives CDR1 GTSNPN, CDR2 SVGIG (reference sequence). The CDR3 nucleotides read TGTGCCTGGAGTGTACAGGACAGCCCCTACGAGCAGTACTTC. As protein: CAWSVQDSPYEQYF.

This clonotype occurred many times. In nucleotides, the CDR3 is TGTGCCAGCAGCCAAACGGGGGGGACAGAGACCCAGTACTTC. Its protein is CASSQTGGTETQYF. V usage is TRBV12-3 or TRBV12-4 and J usage is TRBJ2-5; 8 positions match TRBD2. V was pared by 6 bases and J by 4 bases, with 7 bases of the junction left unmatched. The CDR3 is 14 residues long.